This is a list of T cell receptor beta chains from one sample in a study of blood T cell repertoires in COVID-19. Generated by immunoSEQ multiplex PCR, the TCRdb table keeps only in-frame clones and is missing some. The sample holds tens of thousands of clones, over 65% seen once. The sample taken for sequencing was peripheral blood. The receptors derive from a middle-aged man with active or convalescent COVID-19. The CDR3 runs from the conserved cysteine through the conserved F or W. Each record gives: CDR3 protein, CDR3 DNA, J gene, clone size, D gene, V gene. The D gene is left open where the match is weak. Only some rows state a clone size, as once, few, many or a class for expanded clones.

CASGDSGVNTEAFF,TGTGCTAGTGGTGACAGTGGAGTAAACACTGAAGCTTTCTTT,TRBJ1-1,-,-,TRBV12-5
CASSKTGQGTNTEAFF,TGCGCCAGCAGCAAGACGGGACAGGGGACGAACACTGAAGCTTTCTTT,TRBJ1-1,-,TRBD1,TRBV5-1
CASSSESTNEKLFF,TGTGCCAGTAGCAGCGAGTCAACTAATGAAAAACTGTTTTTT,TRBJ1-4,once,-,TRBV19
CASSDPRVSNTEAFF,TGTGCCAGCAGTGACCCGAGGGTGTCGAACACTGAAGCTTTCTTT,TRBJ1-1,once,-,TRBV6-4
CASSVAQGGNTIYF,TGTGCCAGCAGCGTAGCCCAGGGAGGAAACACCATATATTTT,TRBJ1-3,-,-,TRBV9
CASSSRGGNTIYF,TGTGCCAGCAGTTCCAGGGGCGGAAACACCATATATTTT,TRBJ1-3,-,-,TRBV6-5
CASSSTGRQPQHF,TGTGCCAGCAGTTCAACAGGGCGTCAGCCCCAGCATTTT,TRBJ1-5,once,-,TRBV6-6
CASSTGTANSPLHF,TGTGCCAGCAGTACGGGGACAGCCAATTCACCCCTCCACTTT,TRBJ1-6,-,TRBD1,TRBV6-5
CASSYSLAGGDIQYF,TGTGCCAGCAGTTACTCACTAGCGGGGGGGGACATTCAGTACTTC,TRBJ2-4,-,TRBD2,TRBV6-5
CSVELGLVNNEQFF,TGCAGCGTTGAATTAGGACTAGTAAACAATGAGCAGTTCTTC,TRBJ2-1,-,TRBD2,TRBV29-1
CASGYWTGGVTEAFF,TGTGCTAGTGGCTACTGGACAGGGGGCGTCACTGAAGCTTTCTTT,TRBJ1-1,few,TRBD1,TRBV12-5
CASSKGLAEETQYF,TGTGCCAGCAGCAAAGGTCTGGCGGAAGAGACCCAGTACTTC,TRBJ2-5,few,-,TRBV5-4
CASRVKAVQGYTF,TGTGCCAGCAGGGTTAAGGCGGTTCAAGGCTACACCTTC,TRBJ1-2,-,-,TRBV2
CASSQNRVNEQFF,TGTGCCAGCAGCCAAAACAGGGTAAATGAGCAGTTCTTC,TRBJ2-1,once,-,TRBV11-2
CASRVTSTGELFF,TGTGCCAGCAGGGTAACTAGCACCGGGGAGCTGTTTTTT,TRBJ2-2,few,-,TRBV7-3
CASNQGPNYGYTF,TGTGCCAGCAACCAGGGGCCCAACTATGGCTACACCTTC,TRBJ1-2,-,-,TRBV2
CASSFDNRNYGYTF,TGTGCCAGCAGCTTCGACAACCGAAACTATGGCTACACCTTC,TRBJ1-2,-,-,TRBV7-9
CASSQQGGASYGYTF,TGTGCCAGCAGCCAGCAAGGGGGCGCTAGCTATGGCTACACCTTC,TRBJ1-2,-,TRBD1,TRBV11-2
CASSLSMNTEAFF,TGTGCCAGCAGTTTATCTATGAACACTGAAGCTTTCTTT,TRBJ1-1,once,-,TRBV12-3/TRBV12-4
CASSFREKNSGANVLTF,TGCGCCAGCAGCTTCAGGGAAAAAAACTCTGGGGCCAACGTCCTGACTTTC,TRBJ2-6,-,-,TRBV4-1
CASAGQVRTNEKLFF,TGTGCCAGTGCCGGACAGGTCAGGACTAATGAAAAACTGTTTTTT,TRBJ1-4,-,TRBD1,TRBV19
CASSIGWGANQPQHF,TGTGCCAGTAGTATCGGCTGGGGCGCCAATCAGCCCCAGCATTTT,TRBJ1-5,-,-,TRBV19
CASRTTGIDNQPQHF,TGTGCCAGCAGGACGACAGGCATCGACAATCAGCCCCAGCATTTT,TRBJ1-5,-,-,TRBV28
CASSLLPTSVQETQYF,TGTGCCAGCAGCCTCCTTCCGACTAGCGTACAAGAGACCCAGTACTTC,TRBJ2-5,-,TRBD2,TRBV9
CASSYPGRHPEAFF,TGTGCCAGCAGTTACCCCGGGAGGCATCCCGAAGCTTTCTTT,TRBJ1-1,-,-,TRBV6-7
CASSPQLAGGRNEQFF,TGTGCCAGCAGCCCCCAACTAGCGGGGGGGCGGAATGAGCAGTTCTTC,TRBJ2-1,-,TRBD2,TRBV11-3